The rows below give T cell receptor beta chains drawn from one sample of a study of blood T cell repertoires in COVID-19. This table comes from immunoSEQ multiplex PCR, and its TCRdb copy is limited to in-frame clones, with some not included. The table has about 120,000 clones, roughly 85% seen once. The sample taken for sequencing was peripheral blood. The receptors come from a man aged 25-45 years with acute or convalescent COVID-19. CDR3s leave out the opening cysteine and the closing phenylalanine or tryptophan. Expanded clones are given a class, and other clones once, few, many or no size at all.

V	size	CDR3
TRBV6-5	-	ASRTPGTGYNEQF
TRBV18	-	ASSPPRSGRVDSPLH
TRBV14	-	ASSRVAGGSGELF
TRBV6-1	once	ASSGPGGGGNYGYT
TRBV5-8	few	ASSLLLQTGSETQY
TRBV5-5	once	ASSLEGLGASGELF
TRBV4-1	-	ASSHRGKEPEAF
TRBV3-1/TRBV3-2	once	ASSQTGQGAF
TRBV10-3	-	ASRGGAETQY
TRBV23-1	-	ASSQSYVNTEAF
TRBV5-1	-	ASSLTGGAEDTEAF
TRBV5-1	-	ASSILSGGGYT
TRBV9	-	ASSVDPGLAGGSGELF
TRBV11-3	-	ASSLGRLREPDTQY
TRBV2	-	ASRADRDHNYGYT
TRBV9	few	ASSNRDRGNEQF
TRBV7-2	-	ASSFGSGRTDTQY
TRBV29-1	-	SVEGTGSTNEKLF
TRBV18	-	ASSPYNVNQPQH
TRBV3-1/TRBV3-2	-	ASSLEQGALTEAF
TRBV6-5	-	ASSYRQGSFGYT
TRBV4-1	-	ASSLGQVVGEQY
TRBV4-1	-	ASSQVERGNYEQY
TRBV7-8	-	ASSLKNEQY
TRBV5-5	-	ASSLQGQSNQPQH
TRBV4-2	-	ASSQGGTGGTNEKLF
TRBV5-6	-	ASSLRPTGSGNTIY
TRBV10-2	-	ASSEGQYSNQPQH
TRBV21-1	-	ASSKGNLGLPGTYNSPLH
TRBV3-1/TRBV3-2	few	ASSQPGQDYTGELF